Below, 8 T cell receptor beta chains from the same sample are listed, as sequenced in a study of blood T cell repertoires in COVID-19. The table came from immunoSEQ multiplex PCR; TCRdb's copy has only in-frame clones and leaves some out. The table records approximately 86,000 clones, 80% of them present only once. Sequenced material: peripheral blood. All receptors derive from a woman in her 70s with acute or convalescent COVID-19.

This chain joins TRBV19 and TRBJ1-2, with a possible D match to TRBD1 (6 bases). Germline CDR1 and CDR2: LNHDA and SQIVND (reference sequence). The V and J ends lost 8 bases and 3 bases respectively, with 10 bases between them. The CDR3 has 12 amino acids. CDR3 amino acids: CASYDRHYGYTF. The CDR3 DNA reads TGTGCCAGTTATGACAGGCACTATGGCTACACCTTC.

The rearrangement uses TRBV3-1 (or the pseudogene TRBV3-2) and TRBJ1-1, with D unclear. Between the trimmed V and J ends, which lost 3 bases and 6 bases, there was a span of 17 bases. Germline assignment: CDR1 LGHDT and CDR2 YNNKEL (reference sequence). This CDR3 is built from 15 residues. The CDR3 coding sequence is TGTGCCAGCAGCCAGGAACAGAGTTTTGGCCCTGAAGCTTTCTTT. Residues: CASSQEQSFGPEAFF.

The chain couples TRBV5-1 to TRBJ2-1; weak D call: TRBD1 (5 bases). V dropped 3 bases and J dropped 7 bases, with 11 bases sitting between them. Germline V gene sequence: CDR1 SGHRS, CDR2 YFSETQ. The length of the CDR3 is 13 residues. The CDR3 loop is CASSSRPGNEQFF. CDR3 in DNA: TGCGCCAGCAGCTCCCGCCCAGGGAATGAGCAGTTCTTC.

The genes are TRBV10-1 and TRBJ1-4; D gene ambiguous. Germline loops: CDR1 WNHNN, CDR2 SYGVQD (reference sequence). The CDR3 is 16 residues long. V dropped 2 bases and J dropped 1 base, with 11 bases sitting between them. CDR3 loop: CASSERDIRTNEKLFF. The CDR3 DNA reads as TGCGCCAGCAGTGAGCGAGACATAAGAACTAATGAAAAACTGTTTTTT.

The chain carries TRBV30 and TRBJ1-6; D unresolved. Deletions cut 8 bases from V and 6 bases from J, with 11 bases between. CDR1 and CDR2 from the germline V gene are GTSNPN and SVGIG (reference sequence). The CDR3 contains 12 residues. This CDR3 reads CAARPGNSPLHF. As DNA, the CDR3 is TGTGCCGCAAGACCGGGTAATTCACCCCTCCACTTT.

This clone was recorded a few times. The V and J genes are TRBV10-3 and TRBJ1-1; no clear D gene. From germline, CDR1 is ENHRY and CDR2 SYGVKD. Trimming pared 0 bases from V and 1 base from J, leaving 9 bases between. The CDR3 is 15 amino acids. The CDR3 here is CAISESGGENTEAFF. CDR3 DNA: TGTGCCATCAGTGAGTCGGGAGGAGAGAACACTGAAGCTTTCTTT.

CDR3 residues: CASSTLAGGRYEQFF. CDR3 in DNA: TGTGCCAGTAGTACCCTAGCGGGGGGCCGATATGAGCAGTTCTTC. V and J are TRBV19 and TRBJ2-1; 11 positions agree with TRBD2. Germline CDR1 LNHDA, CDR2 SQIVND (reference sequence). V shed 4 bases, J shed 8 bases, and the junction held 7 bases outside the gene matches. The CDR3 loop spans 15 amino acids.

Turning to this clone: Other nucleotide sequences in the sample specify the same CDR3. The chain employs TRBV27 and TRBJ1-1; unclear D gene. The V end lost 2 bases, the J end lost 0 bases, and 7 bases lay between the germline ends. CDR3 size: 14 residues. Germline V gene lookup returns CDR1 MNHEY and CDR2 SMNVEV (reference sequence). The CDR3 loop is CASSLRGLNTEAFF. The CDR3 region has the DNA TGTGCCAGCAGTTTACGAGGGTTGAACACTGAAGCTTTCTTT.